This TCR beta chain was sequenced during a study of blood T cell repertoires in COVID-19. Study in general: The origin of the acute and convalescent COVID-19 samples was the United States, Italy and Spain.

Authors' analysis steps: Reference gene primer amplification gave nucleated cell count estimates. Assay used: immunoSEQ multiplex PCR; TCRdb lists only in-frame clones, some missing. From that table come the V and J calls and clone size; the DNA was used to work out D and trimming. The table has 88,000 or so clones, less than 90% seen once. With V trimmed by 0 bases and J by 7 bases, 8 bases remained unmatched. Germline CDR1 and CDR2: SGHRS and YFSETQ. CDR3 size: 17 residues. V and J are TRBV5-1 and TRBJ2-1; TRBD2 agrees at 12 bases. The TCR comes from a man between 60 and 70 years old with acute or convalescent COVID-19. The sequencing sample was made of peripheral blood. The DNA for the CDR3 is TGCGCCAGCAGCTTGGGGACTAGCGGGATATTTGGGAATGAGCAGTTCTTC. This gives the protein CASSLGTSGIFGNEQFF.